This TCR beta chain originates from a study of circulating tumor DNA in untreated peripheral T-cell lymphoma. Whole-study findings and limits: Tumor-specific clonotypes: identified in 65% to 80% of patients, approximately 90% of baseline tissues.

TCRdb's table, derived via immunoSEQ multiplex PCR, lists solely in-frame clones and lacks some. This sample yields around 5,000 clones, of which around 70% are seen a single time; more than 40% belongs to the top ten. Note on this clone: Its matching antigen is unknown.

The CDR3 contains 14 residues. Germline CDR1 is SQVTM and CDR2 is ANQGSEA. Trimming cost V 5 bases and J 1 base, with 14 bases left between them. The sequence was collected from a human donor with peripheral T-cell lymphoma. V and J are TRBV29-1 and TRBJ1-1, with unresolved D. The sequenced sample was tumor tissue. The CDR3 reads CSVTPPGTNTEAFF. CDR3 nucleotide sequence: TGCAGCGTTACTCCCCCAGGAACGAACACTGAAGCTTTCTTT.